This T cell receptor beta chain was obtained from a study of T-cell reconstitution after alpha-beta-depleted transplantation in children. Germline assignment: CDR1 SGHRS and CDR2 YFSETQ. The CDR3 spans 14 residues. Trimming at V came to 4 bases and at J to 4 bases, leaving 8 bases not matched to a gene. This clonotype was found many times. The antigen is not known. The authors prepared the TCRbeta library with unique molecular identifiers. MiXCR, applied by TCRdb to the PCR reads, yields one record per CDR3 protein. Among 300,000 to 400,000 distinct CDR3 sequences listed, around 15% were seen once. Study results and caveats: Expanded graft clones, several hundred of them, were reportedly the source of alpha-beta T cells about two months after transplant. Most T-cell counts and diversity one year after the transplant came from T cells that were newly produced.

The clonotype comes from a male patient between 2 and 10 years old who had a stem cell transplant for acute lymphoblastic leukemia, so the T cells may come from the graft donor. This sequence joins TRBV5-1 and TRBJ2-7; 7 bases map to TRBD1. The source material was PBMCs, mostly from graft donor cells, sampled 360 days after TCRalphabeta/CD19-depleted stem cell transplant. CDR3 in amino acids: CASSPGQFRYEQYF. The CDR3 coding sequence is TGCGCCAGCAGCCCGGGACAGTTCCGATACGAGCAGTACTTC.